One and the same sample provided the 17 T cell receptor beta chains below, sequenced in a study of T-cell memory formation after mild COVID-19. From the 5' RACE reads, TCRdb called clonotypes with MiXCR, one entry per CDR3 protein. The profile shows more than 100,000 distinct CDR3 sequences, over 15% of them singletons. What was sequenced was PBMCs or a T cell subset sorted from them (not recorded which). The receptors shown here come from a man aged 18 to 29 who had mild COVID-19 (a few samples of this study predate the infection). Cell type and time point are not known.

This clonotype occurred a few times. The rearrangement links TRBV5-1 to TRBJ1-4; D gene ambiguous. Trimming cost V 0 bases and J 3 bases, with 15 bases left between them. Germline V gene data show CDR1 as SGHRS and CDR2 as YFSETQ. CDR3 length: 17 amino acids. The CDR3 loop reads CASSLDPNGSSNEKLFF. CDR3 coding DNA: TGCGCCAGCAGCTTGGACCCTAATGGGTCATCTAATGAAAAACTGTTTTTT.

This clonotype came up many times. This rearrangement joins TRBV2 to TRBJ2-1; perhaps TRBD2 as D (6 bases). From germline, CDR1 is SNHLY and CDR2 FYNNEI. The CDR3 is 14 residues long. Trimming pared 4 bases from V and 3 bases from J, leaving 10 bases between. CDR3 DNA: TGTGCCAGCAGTGCGGGGGAGCTCTACAATGAGCAGTTCTTC. This translates into CASSAGELYNEQFF.

This rearrangement joins TRBV7-9 to TRBJ1-5; 10 bases are shared with TRBD1. The CDR3 extends over 13 amino acids. With V trimmed by 5 bases and J by 7 bases, 2 bases remained unmatched. Germline-derived CDR1 and CDR2 are SEHNR and FQNEAQ (reference sequence). The CDR3 spells CASSRGQGQPQHF. The DNA of the CDR3 is TGTGCCAGCAGCAGGGGACAGGGGCAGCCCCAGCATTTT. The full variable domain, completed using reference TRBV7-9 and TRBJ1-5, is DTGVSQNPRHKITKRGQNVTFRCDPISEHNRLYWYRQTLGQGPEFLTYFQNEAQLEKSRLLSDRFSAERPKGSFSTLEIQRTEQGDSAMYLCASSRGQGQPQHFGDGTRLSIL.

The chain combines TRBV6-5 with TRBJ1-1, with TRBD1 identical over 10 bases. The CDR3 is made up of 14 amino acids. J was trimmed by 4 bases and V by 4 bases; bases with no gene match: 3. Looked up from germline, CDR1 is MNHEY and CDR2 is SVGAGI. CDR3 residues: CASSWDRGGTEAFF. In DNA, the CDR3 is TGTGCCAGCAGTTGGGACAGGGGAGGCACTGAAGCTTTCTTT.

The rearrangement joins TRBV20-1 to TRBJ2-2; 10 bases line up with TRBD2. CDR3 length: 15 amino acids. Germline values: CDR1 DFQATT, CDR2 SNEGSKA (reference sequence). The V segment lost 5 bases and the J segment 6 bases; nucleotides outside the gene matches: 9. CDR3 loop: CSAPSLAGLPGELFF. For the CDR3, the DNA is TGCAGTGCTCCCTCACTAGCGGGGCTACCCGGGGAGCTGTTTTTT.

This clonotype was observed a handful of times. This sequence joins TRBV29-1 and TRBJ2-7; tentative D call: TRBD1 (6 bases). The CDR3 sequence is 12 residues long. V was trimmed by 4 bases and J by 5 bases, leaving 12 bases between them. Per the germline V gene, CDR1 is SQVTM and CDR2 is ANQGSEA. CDR3 sequence: CSVARGYDEQYF. CDR3 DNA sequence: TGCAGCGTTGCCAGGGGTTACGACGAGCAGTACTTC.

This clonotype has just a few counts. V is TRBV12-3 or TRBV12-4 and J is TRBJ2-3; 10 bases align to TRBD2. The CDR3 length is 18 residues. Trimming removed 7 bases from V and 2 bases from J; junction bases left unmatched: 15. CDR3 loop: CASTRRAGGAFSTDTQYF. CDR3 DNA: TGTGCCAGCACTCGAAGAGCGGGGGGGGCCTTTTCCACAGATACGCAGTATTTT.

In its sample, this clonotype was seen a few times. This sequence joins TRBV7-6 and TRBJ2-7; D gene uncertain. Trimming removed 5 bases at V and 1 base at J, with 12 bases between. The CDR3 is 14 residues long. Germline CDR1 is SGHVS and CDR2 is FNYEAQ. The CDR3 sequence: CASSESPSSYEQYF. In nucleotides, the CDR3 is TGTGCCAGCAGCGAGAGCCCCAGTTCCTACGAGCAGTACTTC.

This clonotype was observed a few times. The CDR3 DNA follows: TGCAGTGCTAGAGATCCACGGAGCTCTGGAAACACCATATATTTT. Its translation: CSARDPRSSGNTIYF. The rearrangement links TRBV20-1 to TRBJ1-3; the D is unclear. The V end lost 0 bases, the J end lost 0 bases, and 9 bases lay between the germline ends. The CDR3 contains 15 residues. The germline V gene encodes CDR1 DFQATT and CDR2 SNEGSKA (reference sequence).

The gene calls are TRBV9 and TRBJ2-3; possibly TRBD2 for D (6 bases). V was trimmed by 3 bases and J by 5 bases, leaving 22 bases between them. The CDR3 is made up of 17 amino acids. CDR1 is SGDLS, CDR2 YYNGEE, per germline. The DNA for the CDR3 is TGTGCCAGCAGCGGCCCTCAGCTTGGCGGGGAGAAAGATACGCAGTATTTT. Protein: CASSGPQLGGEKDTQYF.

The rearrangement joins TRBV20-1 to TRBJ2-7; possibly TRBD2 for D (5 bases). In germline, CDR1 is DFQATT, CDR2 SNEGSKA (reference sequence). The V end was cut by 6 bases, the J end by 5 bases, with 11 bases between. There are 11 residues in the CDR3. CDR3 sequence reads: CSARVGHEQYF. CDR3 sequence (DNA): TGCAGTGCGAGGGTCGGGCACGAGCAGTACTTC.

Sample share makes this clonotype medium-sized (0.01 to 0.1%). J is TRBJ1-5 and V is TRBV7-3, with no clear D. The CDR3 runs 13 residues. Trimming left V 4 bases short and J 7 bases short, with 11 bases between. Per the germline V gene, CDR1 is SGHTA and CDR2 is FQGTGA. The CDR3, as DNA: TGTGCCAGCAGCTCCTTTCCGGGCCAGCCCCAGCATTTT. Translating gives CASSSFPGQPQHF.

This clonotype was seen a few times. The chain couples TRBV27 to TRBJ2-3; D unresolved. Looked up from germline, CDR1 is MNHEY and CDR2 is SMNVEV (reference sequence). Deletions cut 2 bases from V and 2 bases from J, with 8 bases between. This CDR3 spans 14 amino acids. CDR3 coding DNA: TGTGCCAGCAGTTTAAAGGATCCCACAGATACGCAGTATTTT. Its protein is CASSLKDPTDTQYF.

V is TRBV6-5 and J is TRBJ1-2, with 7 bases matching TRBD1. Germline values: CDR1 MNHEY, CDR2 SVGAGI. The CDR3 totals 14 residues. After removal of 6 bases from V and 3 bases from J, the junction contained 7 bases not matched to a gene. The CDR3 DNA sequence: TGTGCCAGCAGAAGAACCGGGACAGACTATGGCTACACCTTC. Its protein product is CASRRTGTDYGYTF.

This clonotype was counted a few times. J is TRBJ2-7 and V is TRBV6-5; tentatively, D is TRBD2 (5 bases). CDR1 is MNHEY and CDR2 is SVGAGI in the germline V gene. Trimming shortened V by 2 bases and J by 5 bases, and 13 bases separated the two germline ends. This CDR3 contains 14 residues. CDR3: CASSYKTGRDEQYV. CDR3 DNA: TGTGCCAGCAGTTACAAGACCGGGCGGGACGAGCAGTACGTC.

The V gene is TRBV28, the J gene TRBJ2-1; D possibly corresponds to TRBD2 (6 bases). The CDR3 extends over 12 amino acids. V was clipped by 2 bases and J by 10 bases, with 9 bases between them. Germline loops: CDR1 MDHEN, CDR2 SYDVKM. In DNA form, the CDR3 reads TGTGCCAGCAGTTTAGCGGGGAAGGAGCAGTTCTTC. It yields the protein CASSLAGKEQFF.

The CDR3 DNA sequence: TGCAGCGTAACCCTGACTAGCGGGGGGGACAATGAGCAGTTCTTC. This codes for CSVTLTSGGDNEQFF. This rearrangement joins TRBV29-1 to TRBJ2-1, with TRBD2 matching over 14 bases. The CDR3 totals 15 residues. Losses at the gene ends were 6 bases for V and 5 bases for J; bases not matched to a gene: 6. Germline CDR1 and CDR2: SQVTM and ANQGSEA.